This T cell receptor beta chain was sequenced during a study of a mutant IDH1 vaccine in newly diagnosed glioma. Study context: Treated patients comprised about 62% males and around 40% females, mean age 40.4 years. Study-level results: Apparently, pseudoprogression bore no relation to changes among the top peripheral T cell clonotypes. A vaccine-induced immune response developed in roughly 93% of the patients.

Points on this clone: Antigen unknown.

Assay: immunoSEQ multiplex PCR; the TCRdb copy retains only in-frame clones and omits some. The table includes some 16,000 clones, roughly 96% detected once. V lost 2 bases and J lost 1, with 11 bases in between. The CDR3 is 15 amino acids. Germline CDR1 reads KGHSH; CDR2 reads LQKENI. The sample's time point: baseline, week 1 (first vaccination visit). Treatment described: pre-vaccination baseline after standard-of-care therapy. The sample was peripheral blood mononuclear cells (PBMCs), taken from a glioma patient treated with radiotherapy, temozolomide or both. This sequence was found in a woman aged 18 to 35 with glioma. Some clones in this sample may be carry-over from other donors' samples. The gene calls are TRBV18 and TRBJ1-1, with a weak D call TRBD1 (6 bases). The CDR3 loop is CASSPTDSQNTEAFF. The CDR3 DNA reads TGTGCCAGCTCACCAACGGACAGCCAGAACACTGAAGCTTTCTTT.